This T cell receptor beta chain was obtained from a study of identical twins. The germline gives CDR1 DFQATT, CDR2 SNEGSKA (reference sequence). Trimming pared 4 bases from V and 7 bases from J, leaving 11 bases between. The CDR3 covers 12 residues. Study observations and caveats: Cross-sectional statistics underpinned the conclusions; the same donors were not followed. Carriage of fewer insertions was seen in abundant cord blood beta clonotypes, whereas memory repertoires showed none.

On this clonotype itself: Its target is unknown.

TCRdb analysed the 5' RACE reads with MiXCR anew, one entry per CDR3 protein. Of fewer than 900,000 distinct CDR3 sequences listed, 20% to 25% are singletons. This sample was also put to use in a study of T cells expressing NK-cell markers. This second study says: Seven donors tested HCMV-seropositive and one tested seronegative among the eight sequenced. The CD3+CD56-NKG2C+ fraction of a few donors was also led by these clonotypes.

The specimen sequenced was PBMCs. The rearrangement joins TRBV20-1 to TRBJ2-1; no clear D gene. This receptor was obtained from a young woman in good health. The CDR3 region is CSAIYLGNEQFF. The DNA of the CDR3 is TGCAGTGCTATCTACTTGGGGAATGAGCAGTTCTTC.